A single sample gave rise to the 10 T cell receptor beta chains below, sequenced in a study of blood T cell repertoires in COVID-19. Clones were read by immunoSEQ multiplex PCR, and TCRdb kept only the in-frame ones, dropping some. Of approximately 150,000 clones listed, 65% to 90% are singletons. Source material: peripheral blood. The receptor set was obtained from a woman aged 45-65 years in a cohort sampled during active or convalescent COVID-19.

The V and J genes are TRBV9 and TRBJ2-3; TRBD2 aligns across 10 bases. J was trimmed by 1 base and V by 2 bases; bases with no gene match: 1. Looked up from germline, CDR1 is SGDLS and CDR2 is YYNGEE. This CDR3 contains 15 residues. CDR3 bases: TGTGCCAGCAGCGTGGGGACTAGCGGCACAGATACGCAGTATTTT. Protein: CASSVGTSGTDTQYF.

With regard to this clone: Other nucleotide sequences in the sample specify the same CDR3. The chain recombines TRBV7-8 with TRBJ2-3; the D is unclear. Looked up from germline, CDR1 is SGHVS and CDR2 is FQNEAQ. The V and J ends lost 5 bases and 2 bases respectively, with 5 bases between them. This CDR3 is built from 12 residues. The CDR3 DNA follows: TGTGCCAGCAGCCCCTACACAGATACGCAGTATTTT. This encodes CASSPYTDTQYF.

This chain joins TRBV10-3 and TRBJ2-1, with 9 bases matching TRBD1. Trimming cost V 4 bases and J 0 bases; bases outside gene matches: 7. Germline V gives CDR1 ENHRY, CDR2 SYGVKD. This CDR3 comprises 17 residues. CDR3 protein: CAISGGTGPSSYNEQFF. In DNA form, the CDR3 reads TGTGCCATCAGTGGGGGGACAGGGCCGAGCTCCTACAATGAGCAGTTCTTC.

The V and J genes are TRBV30 and TRBJ2-4; no firm D call. Germline-derived CDR1 and CDR2 are GTSNPN and SVGIG (reference sequence). The V end was cut by 4 bases, the J end by 0 bases, with 19 bases between. The CDR3 length is 17 residues. CDR3 nucleotide sequence: TGTGCCTGGAATTCAGCGTCCCTTTCTCTAGCCAAAAACATTCAGTACTTC. Translating gives CAWNSASLSLAKNIQYF.

The genes are TRBV19 and TRBJ1-4; 7 nucleotides line up with TRBD1. Trimming took 3 bases from V and 3 from J; bases not matched to a gene: 13. There are 18 residues in the CDR3. From germline, CDR1 is LNHDA and CDR2 SQIVND (reference sequence). The CDR3 protein is CASSILNKRGQSNEKLFF. For the CDR3, the DNA is TGTGCCAGTAGTATTCTGAATAAAAGGGGACAGTCTAATGAAAAACTGTTTTTT.

The chain recombines TRBV7-3 with TRBJ2-5, with D possibly being TRBD1 (5 bases). The CDR3 totals 13 residues. Per the germline V gene, CDR1 is SGHTA and CDR2 is FQGTGA. Between the trimmed V and J ends, which lost 5 bases and 2 bases, there was a span of 9 bases. CDR3: CASSRQLQETQYF. DNA of the CDR3: TGTGCCAGCAGCCGACAGTTACAAGAGACCCAGTACTTC.

The chain has TRBV19 and TRBJ1-1, with 7 bases aligning to TRBD1. The length of the CDR3 is 14 residues. J lost 3 bases, V lost 4 bases, and 5 bases had no gene match. Germline V gene data show CDR1 as LNHDA and CDR2 as SQIVND (reference sequence). CDR3 protein: CASSRDSQYTEAFF. The CDR3 nucleotides read TGTGCCAGTAGTAGGGACAGTCAATACACTGAAGCTTTCTTT.

This chain connects TRBV7-2 to TRBJ1-2, with a weak D call TRBD1 (6 bases). Germline assignment: CDR1 SGHTA and CDR2 FQGNSA. The CDR3 has 15 amino acids. V lost 1 base, J lost 5 bases, and 14 bases lay in between. The CDR3 sequence: CASSLGGGLSYGYTF. In DNA form, the CDR3 reads TGTGCCAGCAGCTTAGGGGGGGGCTTGTCTTATGGCTACACCTTC.

The rearrangement joins TRBV7-9 to TRBJ1-4; 8 nucleotides agree with TRBD1. The CDR3 is 16 amino acids. Germline-derived CDR1 and CDR2 are SEHNR and FQNEAQ (reference sequence). V gave up 5 bases and J gave up 8 bases; unmatched junction bases: 13. The CDR3, as DNA: TGTGCCAGCAGCCCCTCTCAGTTCGGGGACAGGGAAAAACTGTTTTTT. Protein: CASSPSQFGDREKLFF. Full variable domain (remainder filled in from reference TRBV7-9 and TRBJ1-4): DTGVSQNPRHKITKRGQNVTFRCDPISEHNRLYWYRQTLGQGPEFLTYFQNEAQLEKSRLLSDRFSAERPKGSFSTLEIQRTEQGDSAMYLCASSPSQFGDREKLFFGSGTQLSVL.

For the CDR3, the DNA is TGTGCCAGCAGCCGCGGACAGCTGAGCCCTCTCTATGGCTACACCTTC. As protein: CASSRGQLSPLYGYTF. V usage is TRBV7-8 and J usage is TRBJ1-2, with a possible D match to TRBD1 (6 bases). Between the trimmed V and J ends, which lost 5 bases and 4 bases, there was a span of 20 bases. Per germline, CDR1 SGHVS and CDR2 FQNEAQ. This CDR3 is built from 16 residues.